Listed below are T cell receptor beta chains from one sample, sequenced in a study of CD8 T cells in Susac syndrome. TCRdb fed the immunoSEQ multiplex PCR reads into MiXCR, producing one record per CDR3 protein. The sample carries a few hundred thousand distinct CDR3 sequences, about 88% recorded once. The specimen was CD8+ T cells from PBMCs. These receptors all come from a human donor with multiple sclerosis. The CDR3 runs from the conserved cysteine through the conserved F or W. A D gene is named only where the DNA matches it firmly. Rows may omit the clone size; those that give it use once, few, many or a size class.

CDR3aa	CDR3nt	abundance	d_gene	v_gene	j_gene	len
CASSEFGTGYEQYF	TGTGCCAGCAGTGAATTCGGGACAGGGTACGAGCAGTACTTC	few	TRBD1	TRBV25-1	TRBJ2-7	14
CASSGGQGPYEQYF	TGTGCCAGCAGCGGAGGACAGGGGCCCTACGAGCAGTACTTC	NA	TRBD1	TRBV7-9	TRBJ2-7	14
CSVATGELFF	TGCAGCGTTGCCACCGGGGAGCTGTTTTTT	NA	NA	TRBV29-1	TRBJ2-2	10
CAIRASGRDTGANVLTF	TGTGCCATCAGAGCTAGCGGGAGGGACACTGGGGCCAACGTCCTGACTTTC	NA	TRBD2	TRBV10-3	TRBJ2-6	17
CASSYPRDYEQYF	TGTGCCAGCAGCTATCCCCGCGACTACGAGCAGTACTTC	NA	NA	TRBV28	TRBJ2-7	13
CAWSVLGGSEAFF	TGTGCCTGGAGTGTTTTAGGGGGTTCTGAAGCTTTCTTT	NA	NA	TRBV30	TRBJ1-1	13
CASSHSPGTSNGYTF	TGTGCCAGCAGCCACTCCCCCGGGACGTCGAATGGCTACACCTTC	NA	NA	TRBV3-1	TRBJ1-2	15
CASSEPRQDGGYTF	TGTGCCAGCAGTGAACCTCGACAGGATGGTGGCTACACCTTC	NA	NA	TRBV25-1	TRBJ1-2	14
CATDGGGRDGYTF	TGTGCCACCGATGGGGGAGGGAGAGATGGCTACACCTTC	NA	NA	TRBV25-1	TRBJ1-2	13
CASRGEGLDEQYF	TGTGCCAGCAGGGGCGAGGGACTAGACGAGCAGTACTTC	once	TRBD2	TRBV7-9	TRBJ2-7	13
CASSEGGGARGYTF	TGTGCCAGCAGTGAAGGCGGGGGCGCACGTGGCTACACCTTC	NA	NA	TRBV25-1	TRBJ1-2	14
CAWSAAVASTDTQYF	TGTGCCTGGAGTGCGGCTGTAGCTAGCACAGATACGCAGTATTTT	once	NA	TRBV30	TRBJ2-3	15
CASTANEQFF	TGTGCCAGCACGGCTAATGAGCAGTTCTTC	NA	NA	TRBV27	TRBJ2-1	10
CASSSIGDYGYTF	TGTGCCAGCAGTTCAATCGGGGACTATGGCTACACCTTC	NA	NA	TRBV7-9	TRBJ1-2	13
CASSSDYGYTF	TGTGCCAGCAGCTCGGACTATGGCTACACCTTC	few	NA	TRBV7-9	TRBJ1-2	11
CASNHLGANTGELFF	TGTGCCAGCAATCATTTGGGAGCGAACACCGGGGAGCTGTTTTTT	NA	NA	TRBV27	TRBJ2-2	15
CASSLPGQGGGTDTQYF	TGTGCCAGCAGTCTTCCGGGACAGGGTGGGGGCACAGATACGCAGTATTTT	once	TRBD1	TRBV28	TRBJ2-3	17
CASSYMTVHNEQFF	TGTGCCAGCAGTTACATGACGGTCCACAATGAGCAGTTCTTC	NA	NA	TRBV28	TRBJ2-1	14
CASSIRVRMGFNTEAFF	TGTGCCAGTAGTATTCGGGTCAGAATGGGTTTCAACACTGAAGCTTTCTTT	once	NA	TRBV19	TRBJ1-1	17
CASSPAGTYEKLFF	TGTGCCAGCAGCCCAGCCGGGACATATGAAAAACTGTTTTTT	NA	NA	TRBV27	TRBJ1-4	14
CASSSPQSGRAGEQYF	TGTGCCAGCAGCTCCCCCCAGAGCGGGAGGGCTGGCGAGCAGTACTTC	NA	TRBD2	TRBV7-3	TRBJ2-7	16
CASRQTNSRGPGANVLTF	TGCGCCAGCAGGCAGACCAATTCCAGGGGGCCCGGGGCCAACGTCCTGACTTTC	NA	TRBD1	TRBV4-1	TRBJ2-6	18
CASSLADISYEQYF	TGTGCCAGCAGTTTAGCCGATATCTCCTACGAGCAGTACTTC	NA	NA	TRBV12-3/TRBV12-4	TRBJ2-7	14
CAISETSGDEQFF	TGTGCCATCAGTGAGACTAGCGGGGATGAGCAGTTCTTC	NA	TRBD2	TRBV10-3	TRBJ2-1	13
CASSRSRGELFF	TGTGCCAGCAGCCGATCCCGGGGGGAGCTGTTTTTT	few	NA	TRBV7-3	TRBJ2-2	12
CASSLRFGTPGFGQYF	TGTGCCAGCAGCTTAAGGTTCGGGACACCAGGTTTTGGGCAGTACTTC	NA	NA	TRBV11-2	TRBJ2-7	16
CASTDSTDTQYF	TGTGCCAGCACCGACAGCACAGATACGCAGTATTTT	few	NA	TRBV7-3	TRBJ2-3	12
CSVQTGGEQYF	TGCAGCGTTCAAACGGGTGGCGAGCAGTACTTC	NA	NA	TRBV29-1	TRBJ2-7	11
CASSLQGYTGELFF	TGTGCCAGCAGTTTACAGGGTTACACCGGGGAGCTGTTTTTT	NA	NA	TRBV28	TRBJ2-2	14
CASSAPLNRPASGANVLTF	TGTGCCAGCAGCGCCCCTCTGAACCGTCCGGCCTCTGGGGCCAACGTCCTGACTTTC	few	NA	TRBV9	TRBJ2-6	19
CASSVAGLEETQYF	TGTGCCAGCAGCGTAGCTGGGTTAGAAGAGACCCAGTACTTC	NA	NA	TRBV9	TRBJ2-5	14
CASKSLRAWDTEAFF	TGTGCCAGCAAGTCGTTGAGGGCGTGGGACACTGAAGCTTTCTTT	NA	NA	TRBV7-9	TRBJ1-1	15
CASSNRDRVDGYTF	TGTGCCAGTAGTAACCGGGACAGGGTCGATGGCTACACCTTC	few	TRBD1	TRBV19	TRBJ1-2	14
CASSAKGRGTPYEQYF	TGTGCCAGCAGCGCAAAGGGACGGGGGACCCCCTACGAGCAGTACTTC	NA	NA	TRBV21-1	TRBJ2-7	16
CASSIRPGGLAGRGDGNIQYF	TGTGCCAGCAGCATCCGCCCCGGGGGGCTAGCGGGGAGAGGGGACGGAAACATTCAGTACTTC	NA	TRBD2	TRBV12-3/TRBV12-4	TRBJ2-4	21
CASSPGDLESGGYTF	TGTGCCAGCAGCCCAGGGGACCTCGAATCCGGTGGCTACACCTTC	NA	NA	TRBV9	TRBJ1-2	15
CSASPPTGAIYEQYF	TGCAGTGCTAGCCCCCCGACAGGGGCGATCTACGAGCAGTACTTC	NA	TRBD1	TRBV20-1	TRBJ2-7	15
CASSEGRTEAFF	TGTGCCAGCAGTGAGGGTCGCACTGAAGCTTTCTTT	NA	NA	TRBV6-1	TRBJ1-1	12
CASLSSEVHEQYF	TGTGCCAGCCTAAGTTCGGAGGTTCACGAGCAGTACTTC	NA	NA	TRBV2	TRBJ2-7	13
CASRASGSPDTQYF	TGTGCCAGCCGGGCTAGCGGATCACCGGATACGCAGTATTTT	NA	TRBD2	TRBV7-9	TRBJ2-3	14
CASSIAHAGQSYNEQFF	TGTGCCAGTAGTATAGCCCACGCAGGGCAATCCTACAATGAGCAGTTCTTC	NA	NA	TRBV19	TRBJ2-1	17
CASSLTRINEQFF	TGTGCCAGCAGCTTAACCCGAATCAATGAGCAGTTCTTC	NA	NA	TRBV7-3	TRBJ2-1	13
CATSRTTGAPNQPQHF	TGTGCCACCAGCAGAACCACAGGGGCCCCTAATCAGCCCCAGCATTTT	once	TRBD1	TRBV15	TRBJ1-5	16
CATAAGELFF	TGTGCCACCGCAGCAGGGGAGCTGTTTTTT	NA	NA	TRBV28	TRBJ2-2	10